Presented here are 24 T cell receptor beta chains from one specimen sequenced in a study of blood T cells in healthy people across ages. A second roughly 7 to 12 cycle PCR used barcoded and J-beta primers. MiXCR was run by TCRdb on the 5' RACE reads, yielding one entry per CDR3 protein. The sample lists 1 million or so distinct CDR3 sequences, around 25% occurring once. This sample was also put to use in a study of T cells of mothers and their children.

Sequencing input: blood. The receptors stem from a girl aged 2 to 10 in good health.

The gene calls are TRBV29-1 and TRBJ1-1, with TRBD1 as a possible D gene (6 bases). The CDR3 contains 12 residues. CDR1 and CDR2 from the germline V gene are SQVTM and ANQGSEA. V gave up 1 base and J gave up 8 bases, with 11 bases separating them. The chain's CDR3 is CSVEGGGGEAFF. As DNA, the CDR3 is TGCAGCGTTGAAGGTGGGGGGGGCGAAGCTTTCTTT.

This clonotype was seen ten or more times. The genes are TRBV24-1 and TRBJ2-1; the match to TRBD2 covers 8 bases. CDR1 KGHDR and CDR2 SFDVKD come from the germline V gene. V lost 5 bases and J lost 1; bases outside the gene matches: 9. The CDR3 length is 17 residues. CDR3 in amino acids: CATSVDLAGRSYNEQFF. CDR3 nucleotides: TGTGCCACCAGTGTCGATCTAGCGGGTAGGTCCTACAATGAGCAGTTCTTC.

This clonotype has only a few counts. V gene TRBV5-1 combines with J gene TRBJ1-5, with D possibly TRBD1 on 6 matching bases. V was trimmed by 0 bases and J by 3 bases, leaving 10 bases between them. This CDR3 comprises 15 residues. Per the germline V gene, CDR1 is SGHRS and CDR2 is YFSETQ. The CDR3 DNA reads TGCGCCAGCAGCTTGGGGGGGCGGAACAATCAGCCCCAGCATTTT. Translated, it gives CASSLGGRNNQPQHF.

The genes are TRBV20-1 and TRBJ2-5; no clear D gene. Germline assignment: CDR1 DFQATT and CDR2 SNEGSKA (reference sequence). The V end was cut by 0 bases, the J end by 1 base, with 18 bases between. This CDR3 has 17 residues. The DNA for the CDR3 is TGCAGTGCTAGAGATCCCGCAGAAATAGGCCCCCAAGAGACCCAGTACTTC. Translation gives CSARDPAEIGPQETQYF.

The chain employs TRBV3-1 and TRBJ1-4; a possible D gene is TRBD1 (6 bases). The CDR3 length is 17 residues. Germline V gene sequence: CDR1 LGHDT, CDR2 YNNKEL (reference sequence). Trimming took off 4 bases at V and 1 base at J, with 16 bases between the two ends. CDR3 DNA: TGTGCCAGCAGCCTTGGGACACCTGGGGGAACTAATGAAAAACTGTTTTTT. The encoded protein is CASSLGTPGGTNEKLFF.

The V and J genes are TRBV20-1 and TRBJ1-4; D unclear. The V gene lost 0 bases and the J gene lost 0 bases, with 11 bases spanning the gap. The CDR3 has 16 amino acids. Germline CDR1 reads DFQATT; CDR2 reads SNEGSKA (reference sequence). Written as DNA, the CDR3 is TGCAGTGCTAGAGACCCCGACATTGCAACTAATGAAAAACTGTTTTTT. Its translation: CSARDPDIATNEKLFF.

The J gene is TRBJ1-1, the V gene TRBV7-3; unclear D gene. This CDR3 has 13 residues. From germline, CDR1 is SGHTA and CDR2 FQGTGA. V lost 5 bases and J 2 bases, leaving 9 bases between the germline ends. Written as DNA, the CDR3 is TGTGCCAGCAGCCCCGTGAGTAACACTGAAGCTTTCTTT. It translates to CASSPVSNTEAFF.

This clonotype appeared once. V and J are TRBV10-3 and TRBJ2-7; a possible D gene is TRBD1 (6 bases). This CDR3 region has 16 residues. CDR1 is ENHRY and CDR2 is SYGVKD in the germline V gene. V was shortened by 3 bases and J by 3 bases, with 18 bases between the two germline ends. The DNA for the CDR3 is TGTGCCATCAGTGAAGGGGAGTCAGGGGTTGGCTACGAGCAGTACTTC. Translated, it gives CAISEGESGVGYEQYF.

The CDR3 reads CASSLGQGIGRAVGEQYF. The CDR3 DNA reads TGTGCCAGCAGCTTAGGACAGGGTATCGGGAGGGCCGTTGGCGAGCAGTACTTC. The chain has TRBV7-9 and TRBJ2-7, with D possibly being TRBD2 (8 bases). CDR1 is SEHNR and CDR2 is FQNEAQ in the germline V gene (reference sequence). The CDR3 covers 18 residues. Trimming left V 1 base short and J 6 bases short, with 25 bases between. The full variable domain, completed using reference TRBV7-9 and TRBJ2-7, is DTGVSQNPRHKITKRGQNVTFRCDPISEHNRLYWYRQTLGQGPEFLTYFQNEAQLEKSRLLSDRFSAERPKGSFSTLEIQRTEQGDSAMYLCASSLGQGIGRAVGEQYFGPGTRLTVT.

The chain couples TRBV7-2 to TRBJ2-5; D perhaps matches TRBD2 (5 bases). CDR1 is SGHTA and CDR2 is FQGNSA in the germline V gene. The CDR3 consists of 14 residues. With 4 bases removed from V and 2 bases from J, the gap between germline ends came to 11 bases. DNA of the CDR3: TGTGCCAGCAGCTCGAGATCGGGGCAAGAGACCCAGTACTTC. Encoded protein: CASSSRSGQETQYF.

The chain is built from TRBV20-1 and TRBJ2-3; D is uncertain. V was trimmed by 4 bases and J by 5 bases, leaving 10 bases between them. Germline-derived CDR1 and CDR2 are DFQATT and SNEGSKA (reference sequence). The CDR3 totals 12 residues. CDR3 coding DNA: TGCAGTGCTATAAACCGGAGAGATACGCAGTATTTT. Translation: CSAINRRDTQYF.

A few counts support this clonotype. DNA for the CDR3: TGCGCCAGCAGCCAAGATTGGGGGCGCGGGAATCAGCCCCAGCATTTT. Its translation: CASSQDWGRGNQPQHF. This chain joins TRBV4-3 and TRBJ1-5, with D possibly TRBD1 on 6 matching bases. Germline V gene sequence: CDR1 LGHNA, CDR2 YSLEER. This CDR3 has 16 amino acids. Trimming left V 0 bases short and J 4 bases short, with 13 bases between.

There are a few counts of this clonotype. DNA of the CDR3: TGCAGCGTTGACGGGACTAGCGGGACCGAGCAGTTCTTC. Translation gives CSVDGTSGTEQFF. The V call is TRBV29-1, the J call TRBJ2-1, with 13 bases that match TRBD2. V shed 3 bases, J shed 10 bases, and the junction held 3 bases outside the gene matches. Germline V gene data show CDR1 as SQVTM and CDR2 as ANQGSEA. The CDR3 length is 13 residues.

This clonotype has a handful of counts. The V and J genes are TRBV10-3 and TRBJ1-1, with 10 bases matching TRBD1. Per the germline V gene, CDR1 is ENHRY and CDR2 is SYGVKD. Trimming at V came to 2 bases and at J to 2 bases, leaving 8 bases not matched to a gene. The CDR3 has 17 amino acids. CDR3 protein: CAISEPGQGPANTEAFF. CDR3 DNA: TGTGCCATCAGTGAGCCGGGACAGGGGCCCGCCAACACTGAAGCTTTCTTT.

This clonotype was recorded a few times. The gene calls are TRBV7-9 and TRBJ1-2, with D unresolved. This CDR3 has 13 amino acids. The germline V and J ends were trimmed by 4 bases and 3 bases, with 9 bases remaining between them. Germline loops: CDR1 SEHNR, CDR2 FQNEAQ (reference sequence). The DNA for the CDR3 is TGTGCCAGCAGCTCGCCTCTTCACTATGGCTACACCTTC. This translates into CASSSPLHYGYTF.

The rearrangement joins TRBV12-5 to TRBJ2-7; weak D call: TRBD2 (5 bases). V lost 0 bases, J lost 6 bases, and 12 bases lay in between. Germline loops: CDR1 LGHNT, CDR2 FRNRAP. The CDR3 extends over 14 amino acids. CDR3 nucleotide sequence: TGTGCTAGTGGTTTGGTAAGGGCTGGAGGCGAGCAGTACTTC. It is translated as CASGLVRAGGEQYF.

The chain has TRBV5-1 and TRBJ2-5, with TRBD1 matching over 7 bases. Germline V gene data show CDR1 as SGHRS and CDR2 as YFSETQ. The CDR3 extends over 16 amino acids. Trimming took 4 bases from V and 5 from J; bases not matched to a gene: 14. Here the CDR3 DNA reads TGCGCCAGCAGCAAGAGAGCAGGGGGACGGTCGGAGACCCAGTACTTC. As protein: CASSKRAGGRSETQYF.

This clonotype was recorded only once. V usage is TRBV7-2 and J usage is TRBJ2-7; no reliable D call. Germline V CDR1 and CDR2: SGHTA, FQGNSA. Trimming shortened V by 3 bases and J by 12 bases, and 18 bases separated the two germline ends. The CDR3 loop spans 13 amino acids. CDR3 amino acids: CASSLMGKSWLYF. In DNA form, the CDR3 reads TGTGCCAGCAGCTTGATGGGGAAATCCTGGTTGTACTTC.

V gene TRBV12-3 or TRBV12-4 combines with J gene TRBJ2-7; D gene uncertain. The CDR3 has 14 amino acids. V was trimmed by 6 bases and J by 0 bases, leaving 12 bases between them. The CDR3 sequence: CASSAASPSYEQYF. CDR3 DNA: TGTGCCAGCAGCGCCGCATCACCCTCCTACGAGCAGTACTTC.

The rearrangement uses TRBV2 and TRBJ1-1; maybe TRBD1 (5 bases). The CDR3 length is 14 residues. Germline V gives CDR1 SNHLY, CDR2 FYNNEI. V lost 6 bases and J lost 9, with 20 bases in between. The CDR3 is CASSDKTDITQAFF. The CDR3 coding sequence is TGTGCCAGCAGCGATAAGACAGATATTACACAAGCTTTCTTT.

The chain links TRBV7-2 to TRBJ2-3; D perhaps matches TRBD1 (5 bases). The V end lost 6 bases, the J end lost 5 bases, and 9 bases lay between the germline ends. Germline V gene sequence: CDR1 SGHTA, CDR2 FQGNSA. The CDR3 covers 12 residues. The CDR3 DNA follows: TGTGCCAGCAGACCAACAGGAGATACGCAGTATTTT. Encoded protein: CASRPTGDTQYF.

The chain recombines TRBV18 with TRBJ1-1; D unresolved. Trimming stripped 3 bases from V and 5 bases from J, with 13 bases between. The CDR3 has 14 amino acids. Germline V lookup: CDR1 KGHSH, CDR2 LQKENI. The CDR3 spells CASSPNGLGTEAFF. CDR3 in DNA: TGTGCCAGCTCACCTAATGGGTTGGGGACTGAAGCTTTCTTT. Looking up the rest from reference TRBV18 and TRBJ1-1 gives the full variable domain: NAGVMQNPRHLVRRRGQEARLRCSPMKGHSHVYWYRQLPEEGLKFMVYLQKENIIDESGMPKERFSAEFPKEGPSILRIQQVVRGDSAAYFCASSPNGLGTEAFFGQGTRLTVV.

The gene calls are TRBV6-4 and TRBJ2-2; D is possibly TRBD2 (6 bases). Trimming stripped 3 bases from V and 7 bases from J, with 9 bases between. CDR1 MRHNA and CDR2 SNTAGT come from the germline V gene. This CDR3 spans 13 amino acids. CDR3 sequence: CASSEEGRGELFF. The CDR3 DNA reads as TGTGCCAGCAGTGAGGAGGGCCGCGGGGAGCTGTTTTTT.

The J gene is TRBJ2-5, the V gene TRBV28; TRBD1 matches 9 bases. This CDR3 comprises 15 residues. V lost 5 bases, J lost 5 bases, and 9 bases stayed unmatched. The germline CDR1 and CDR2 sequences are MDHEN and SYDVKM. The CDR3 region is CASSRITGGLETQYF. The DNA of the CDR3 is TGTGCCAGCAGTCGCATAACAGGGGGCTTGGAGACCCAGTACTTC.